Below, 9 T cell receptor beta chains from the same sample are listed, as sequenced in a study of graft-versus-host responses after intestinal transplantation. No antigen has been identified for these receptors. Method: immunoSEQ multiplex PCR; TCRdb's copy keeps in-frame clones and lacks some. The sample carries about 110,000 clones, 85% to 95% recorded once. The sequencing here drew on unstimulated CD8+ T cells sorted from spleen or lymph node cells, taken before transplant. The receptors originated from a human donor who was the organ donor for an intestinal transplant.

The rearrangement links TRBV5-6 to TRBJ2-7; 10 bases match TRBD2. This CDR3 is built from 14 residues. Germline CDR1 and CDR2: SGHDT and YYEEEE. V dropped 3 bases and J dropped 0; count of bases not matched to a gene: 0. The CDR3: CASSWTSGSYEQYF. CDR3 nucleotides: TGTGCCAGCAGCTGGACTAGCGGCTCCTACGAGCAGTACTTC.

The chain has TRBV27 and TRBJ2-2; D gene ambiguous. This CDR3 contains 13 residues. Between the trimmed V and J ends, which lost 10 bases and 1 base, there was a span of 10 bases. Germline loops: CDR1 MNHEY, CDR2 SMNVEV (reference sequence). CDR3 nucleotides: TGTGCCACCCGTATAGGGAACACCGGGGAGCTGTTTTTT. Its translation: CATRIGNTGELFF.

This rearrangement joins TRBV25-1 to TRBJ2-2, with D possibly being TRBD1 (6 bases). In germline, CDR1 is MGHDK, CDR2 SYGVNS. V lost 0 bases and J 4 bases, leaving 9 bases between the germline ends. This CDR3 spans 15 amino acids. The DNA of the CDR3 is TGTGCCAGCAGTGAATATTTAGGGGGCACCGGGGAGCTGTTTTTT. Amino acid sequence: CASSEYLGGTGELFF.

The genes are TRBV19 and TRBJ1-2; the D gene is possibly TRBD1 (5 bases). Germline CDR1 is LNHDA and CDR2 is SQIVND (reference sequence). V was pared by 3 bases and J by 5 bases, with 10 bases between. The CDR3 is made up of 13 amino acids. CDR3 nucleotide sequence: TGTGCCAGTAGTATCTCAGGGTTTTATGGCTACACCTTC. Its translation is CASSISGFYGYTF.

The CDR3 nucleotides read TGTGCCAGCAGCTTGGACGGGAGGGCCCTTGAGCAGTTCTTC. It specifies CASSLDGRALEQFF. V gene TRBV5-5 combines with J gene TRBJ2-1; 8 positions agree with TRBD2. With V trimmed by 0 bases and J by 9 bases, 5 bases remained unmatched. This CDR3 has 14 residues. The germline gives CDR1 SGHKS, CDR2 YYEKEE (reference sequence).

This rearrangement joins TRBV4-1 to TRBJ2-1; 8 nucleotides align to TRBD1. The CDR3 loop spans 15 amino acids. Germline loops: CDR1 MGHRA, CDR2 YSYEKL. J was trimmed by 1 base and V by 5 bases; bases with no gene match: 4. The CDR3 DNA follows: TGCGCCAGCAGCGGACGGGACAGGTCCTACAATGAGCAGTTCTTC. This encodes CASSGRDRSYNEQFF.

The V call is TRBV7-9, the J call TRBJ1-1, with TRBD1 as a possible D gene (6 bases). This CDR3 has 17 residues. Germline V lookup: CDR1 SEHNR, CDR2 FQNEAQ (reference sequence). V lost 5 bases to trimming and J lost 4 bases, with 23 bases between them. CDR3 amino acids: CASSTLDRTVDGTEAFF. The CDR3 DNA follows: TGTGCCAGCAGCACCTTAGACAGGACGGTTGATGGCACTGAAGCTTTCTTT.

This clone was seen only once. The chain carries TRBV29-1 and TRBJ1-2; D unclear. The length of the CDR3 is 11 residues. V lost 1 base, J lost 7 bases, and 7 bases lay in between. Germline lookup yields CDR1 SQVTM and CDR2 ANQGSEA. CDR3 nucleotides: TGCAGCGTTGAAGTGCTCGGTGGCTACACCTTC. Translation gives CSVEVLGGYTF.

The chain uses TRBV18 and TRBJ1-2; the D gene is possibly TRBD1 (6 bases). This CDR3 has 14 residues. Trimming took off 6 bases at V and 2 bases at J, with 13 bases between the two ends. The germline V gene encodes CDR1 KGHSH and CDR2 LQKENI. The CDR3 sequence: CASSPRTENYGYTF. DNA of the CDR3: TGTGCCAGCTCCCCAAGGACAGAGAACTATGGCTACACCTTC.